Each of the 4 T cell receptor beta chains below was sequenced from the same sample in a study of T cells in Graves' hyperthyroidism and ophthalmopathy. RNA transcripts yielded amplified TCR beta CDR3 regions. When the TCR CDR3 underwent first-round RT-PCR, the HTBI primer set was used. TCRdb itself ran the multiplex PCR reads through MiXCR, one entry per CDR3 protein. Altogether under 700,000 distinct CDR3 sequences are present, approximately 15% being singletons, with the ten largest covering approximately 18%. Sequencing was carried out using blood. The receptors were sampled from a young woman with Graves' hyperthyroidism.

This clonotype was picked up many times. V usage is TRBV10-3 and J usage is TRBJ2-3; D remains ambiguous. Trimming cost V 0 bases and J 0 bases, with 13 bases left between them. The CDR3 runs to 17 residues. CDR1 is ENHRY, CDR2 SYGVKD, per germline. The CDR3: CAISESSRRPSTDTQYF. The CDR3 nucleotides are TGTGCCATCAGTGAGTCCAGCCGGCGTCCTAGCACAGATACGCAGTATTTT.

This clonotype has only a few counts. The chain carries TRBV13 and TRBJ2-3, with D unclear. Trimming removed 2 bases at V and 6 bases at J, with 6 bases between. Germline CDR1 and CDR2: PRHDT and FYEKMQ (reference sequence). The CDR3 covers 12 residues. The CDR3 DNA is TGTGCCAGCAGCTTAATCGGGGATACGCAGTATTTT. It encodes CASSLIGDTQYF.

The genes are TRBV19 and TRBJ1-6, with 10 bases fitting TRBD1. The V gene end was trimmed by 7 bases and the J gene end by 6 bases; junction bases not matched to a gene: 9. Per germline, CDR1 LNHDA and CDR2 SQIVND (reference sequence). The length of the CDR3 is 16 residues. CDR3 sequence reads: CASNPPGQGSNSPLHF. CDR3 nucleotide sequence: TGTGCCAGTAATCCTCCGGGACAGGGGTCTAATTCACCCCTCCACTTT.

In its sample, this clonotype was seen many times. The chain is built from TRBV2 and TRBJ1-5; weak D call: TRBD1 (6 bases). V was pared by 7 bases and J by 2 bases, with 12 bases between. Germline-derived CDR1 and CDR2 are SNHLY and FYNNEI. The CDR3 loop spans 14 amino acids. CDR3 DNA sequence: TGTGCCAGCAAATTACAGGGAGGCAATCAGCCCCAGCATTTT. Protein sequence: CASKLQGGNQPQHF.